Sequencing of this T cell receptor (beta chain) was carried out in a study of blood T cell repertoires in COVID-19. This CDR3 comprises 17 residues. V was cut by 3 bases and J by 0 bases, with 17 bases left in between. Germline V gives CDR1 GTSNPN, CDR2 SVGIG (reference sequence). Libraries were prepared by immunoSEQ multiplex PCR; TCRdb keeps only in-frame clonotypes and omits some of them. The table lists about 150,000 clones, more than 90% of them singletons. This receptor was identified in a man aged 50 to 60 with acute or convalescent COVID-19. Sample: peripheral blood. This rearrangement joins TRBV30 to TRBJ1-4, with D hard to call. The CDR3 region has the DNA TGTGCCTGGAGGACCCCGGGGAGGGTAGCAACTAATGAAAAACTGTTTTTT. Its protein product is CAWRTPGRVATNEKLFF. Complete variable domain (other parts from reference TRBV30 and TRBJ1-4): SQTIHQWPATLVQPVGSPLSLECTVEGTSNPNLYWYRQAAGRGLQLLFYSVGIGQISSEVPQNLSASRPQDRQFILSSKKLLLSDSGFYLCAWRTPGRVATNEKLFFGSGTQLSVL.